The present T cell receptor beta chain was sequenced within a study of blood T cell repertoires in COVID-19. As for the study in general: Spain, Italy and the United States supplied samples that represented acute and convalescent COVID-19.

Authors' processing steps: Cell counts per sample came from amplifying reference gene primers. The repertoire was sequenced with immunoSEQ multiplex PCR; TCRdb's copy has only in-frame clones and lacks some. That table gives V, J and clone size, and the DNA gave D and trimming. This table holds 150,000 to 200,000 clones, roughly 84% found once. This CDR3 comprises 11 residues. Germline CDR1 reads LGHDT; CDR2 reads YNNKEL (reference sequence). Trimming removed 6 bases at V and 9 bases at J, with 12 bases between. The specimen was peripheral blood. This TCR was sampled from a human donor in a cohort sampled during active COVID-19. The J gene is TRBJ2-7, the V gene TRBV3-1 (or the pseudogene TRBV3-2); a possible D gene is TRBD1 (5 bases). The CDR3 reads CASSSGKGQYF. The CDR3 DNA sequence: TGTGCCAGCAGTTCAGGGAAAGGGCAGTACTTC.